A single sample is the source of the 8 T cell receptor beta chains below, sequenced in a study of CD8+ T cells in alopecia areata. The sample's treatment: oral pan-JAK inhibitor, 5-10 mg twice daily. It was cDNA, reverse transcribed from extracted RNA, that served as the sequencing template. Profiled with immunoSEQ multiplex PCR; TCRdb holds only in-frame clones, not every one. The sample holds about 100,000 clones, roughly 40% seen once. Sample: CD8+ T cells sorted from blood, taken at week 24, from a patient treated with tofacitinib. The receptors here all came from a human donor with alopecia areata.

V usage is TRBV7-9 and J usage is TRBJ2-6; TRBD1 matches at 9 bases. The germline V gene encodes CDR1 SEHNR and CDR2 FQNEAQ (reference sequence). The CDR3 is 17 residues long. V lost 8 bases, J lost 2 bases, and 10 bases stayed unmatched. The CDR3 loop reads CASAPDRGGPGANVLTF. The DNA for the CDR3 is TGTGCCAGCGCCCCGGACAGGGGAGGACCTGGGGCCAACGTCCTGACTTTC.

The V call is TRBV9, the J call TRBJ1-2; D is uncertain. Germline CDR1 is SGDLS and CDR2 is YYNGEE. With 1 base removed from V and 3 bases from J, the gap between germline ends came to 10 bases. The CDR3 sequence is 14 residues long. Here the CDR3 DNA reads TGTGCCAGCAGCGTAAGCGGGAAATACTATGGCTACACCTTC. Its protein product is CASSVSGKYYGYTF.

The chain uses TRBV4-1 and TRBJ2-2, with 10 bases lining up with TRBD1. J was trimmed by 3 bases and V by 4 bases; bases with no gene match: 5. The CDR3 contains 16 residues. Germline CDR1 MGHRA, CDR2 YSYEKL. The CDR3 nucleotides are TGCGCCAGCAGCCCGCTCGGGACAGGGGACACCGGGGAGCTGTTTTTT. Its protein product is CASSPLGTGDTGELFF.

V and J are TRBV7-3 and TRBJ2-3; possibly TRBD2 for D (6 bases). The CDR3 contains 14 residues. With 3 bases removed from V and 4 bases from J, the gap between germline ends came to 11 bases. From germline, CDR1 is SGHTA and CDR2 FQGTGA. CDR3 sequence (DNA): TGTGCCAGCAGCTTGTCCTCGGGGGCAGATACGCAGTATTTT. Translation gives CASSLSSGADTQYF. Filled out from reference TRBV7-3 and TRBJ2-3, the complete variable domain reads GAGVSQTPSNKVTEKGKYVELRCDPISGHTALYWYRQSLGQGPEFLIYFQGTGAADDSGLPNDRFFAVRPEGSVSTLKIQRTERGDSAVYLCASSLSSGADTQYFGPGTRLTVL.

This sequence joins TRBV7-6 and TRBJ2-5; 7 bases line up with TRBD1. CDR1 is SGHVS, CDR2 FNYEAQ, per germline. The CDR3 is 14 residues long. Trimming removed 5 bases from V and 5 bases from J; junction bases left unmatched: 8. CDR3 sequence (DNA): TGTGCCAGCAGCCGCGGACAGGCGTGGGAGACCCAGTACTTC. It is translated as CASSRGQAWETQYF.

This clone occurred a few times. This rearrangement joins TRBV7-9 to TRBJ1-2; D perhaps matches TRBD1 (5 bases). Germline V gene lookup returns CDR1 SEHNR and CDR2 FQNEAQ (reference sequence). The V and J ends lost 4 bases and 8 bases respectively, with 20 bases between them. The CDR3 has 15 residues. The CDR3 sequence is CASSYPDAGSEGYTF. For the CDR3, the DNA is TGTGCCAGCAGCTACCCGGACGCAGGGTCGGAGGGCTACACCTTC.

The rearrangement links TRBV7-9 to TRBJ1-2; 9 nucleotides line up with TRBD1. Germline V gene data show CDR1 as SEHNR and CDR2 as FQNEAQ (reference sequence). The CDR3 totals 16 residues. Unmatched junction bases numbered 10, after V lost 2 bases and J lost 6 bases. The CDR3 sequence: CASSLKQGAPVDGYTF. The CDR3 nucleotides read TGTGCCAGCAGCTTAAAACAGGGGGCTCCCGTCGATGGCTACACCTTC.

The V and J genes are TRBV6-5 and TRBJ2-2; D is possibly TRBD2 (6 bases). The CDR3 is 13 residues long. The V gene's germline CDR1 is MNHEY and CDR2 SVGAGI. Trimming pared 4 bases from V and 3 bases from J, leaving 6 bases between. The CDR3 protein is CASSWGDTGELFF. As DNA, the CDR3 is TGTGCCAGCAGTTGGGGGGACACCGGGGAGCTGTTTTTT.